Listed below are T cell receptor beta chains from one sample, sequenced in a study of T cells after yellow fever vaccination. From the 5' RACE reads, TCRdb called clonotypes with MiXCR, one entry per CDR3 protein. The sample lists about 320,000 distinct CDR3 sequences; about 10% were seen once. The starting material was CD4+ T cells sorted from PBMCs, obtained 45 days after the yellow fever booster vaccination. Receptors originate from a man aged 18-30 years who received the YFV17D yellow fever vaccine. CDR3s include the opening cysteine and the closing phenylalanine or tryptophan. A D gene is named only where the DNA matches it firmly. Only part of the rows carry a size: once, few, many, or a class if the clone is expanded.

v_call,j_call,d_call,clone_size,cdr3_nt,cdr3_aa
TRBV5-1,TRBJ2-1,.,many,TGCGCCAGCAGCTTGGGGCTCGGGACGTCACCCTACAATGAGCAGTTCTTC,CASSLGLGTSPYNEQFF
TRBV20-1,TRBJ2-1,TRBD1,many,TGCAGTGCCAGAAACCCTACAGGGGCCACCTACAATGAGCAGTTCTTC,CSARNPTGATYNEQFF
TRBV20-1,TRBJ2-1,TRBD1,.,TGCAGTGCCCAGGACAGGGGGGAAGGAAATGAGCAGTTCTTC,CSAQDRGEGNEQFF
TRBV27,TRBJ2-6,.,.,TGTGCCAGCAGTTTATCGTGGGGCAGGGTACTGAGCTCTGGGGCCAACGTCCTGACTTTC,CASSLSWGRVLSSGANVLTF
TRBV4-1,TRBJ2-5,.,.,TGCGCCAGCAGCCACCCCACTTTCGGGGGTCTGAGGACCCAGTACTTC,CASSHPTFGGLRTQYF
TRBV4-1,TRBJ2-7,TRBD1,.,TGCGCCAGCAGGAATCTCACCGGGACAGGGTCTTACGAGCAGTACTTC,CASRNLTGTGSYEQYF
TRBV7-3,TRBJ2-2,TRBD2,.,TGTGCCAGCAGCCCGACGGGGGGAACCGGGGAGCTGTTTTTT,CASSPTGGTGELFF
TRBV5-4,TRBJ2-3,TRBD2,.,TGTGCCAGCAGCGGACTAGTGGAAGATACGCAGTATTTT,CASSGLVEDTQYF
TRBV5-1,TRBJ2-1,TRBD1,many,TGCGCCAGCAGCTTGGCCGGTACAGGGGGACCCTCCTACAATGAGCAGTTCTTC,CASSLAGTGGPSYNEQFF
TRBV20-1,TRBJ2-5,TRBD2,few,TGCAGCTCACTAGCGGTAAAATGGTCCCAGTACTTC,CSSLAVKWSQYF
TRBV7-2,TRBJ2-4,TRBD2,.,TGTGCCAGCAGCCCATCTAGCGGGGACGGCATTCAGTACTTC,CASSPSSGDGIQYF
TRBV7-9,TRBJ2-1,TRBD1,few,TGTGCCAGCAGCCCACCCCCCACGACAGGGTCCCTTCACAATGAGCAGTTCTTC,CASSPPPTTGSLHNEQFF
TRBV4-1,TRBJ2-1,TRBD2,.,TGCGCCAGCAGCCATCTCCGGGTAGCGGGGGCCCGCTTGAGTTACAATGAGCAGTTCTTC,CASSHLRVAGARLSYNEQFF
TRBV9,TRBJ2-3,.,few,TGTGCCAGCAGCGTAGAAGGAGTAGTAACAGATACGCAGTATTTT,CASSVEGVVTDTQYF
TRBV11-2,TRBJ2-3,.,few,TGTGCCAGCAGCCCACTGACCGGCACAGATACGCAGTATTTT,CASSPLTGTDTQYF
TRBV28,TRBJ1-2,.,few,TGTGCCAGCAACCCAAACCTAGGCTATGGCTACACCTTC,CASNPNLGYGYTF
TRBV5-1,TRBJ1-4,.,few,TGCGCCAGCAGCTTGGAAGGGTTCGCTGAAAAACTGTTTTTT,CASSLEGFAEKLFF
TRBV7-3,TRBJ2-3,.,.,TGTGCCAGCAGCTTTAGGGGGACAAGCGGCACAGATACGCAGTATTTT,CASSFRGTSGTDTQYF
TRBV5-1,TRBJ2-3,TRBD2,few,TGCGCCAGCAGCATTAGCGGGGCGAGCACAGATACGCAGTATTTT,CASSISGASTDTQYF
TRBV9,TRBJ1-3,.,few,TGTGCCAGCAGCGTAGGATCCTCTGGGGGACCCACCATATATTTT,CASSVGSSGGPTIYF
TRBV5-5,TRBJ2-7,.,many,TGTGCCAGCAGCTCTTACGAGTACGAGCAGTACTTC,CASSSYEYEQYF
TRBV4-1,TRBJ1-2,TRBD1,.,TGCGCCAGCAGCCAAGGTACGGGACAGGGGATTTATGGCTACACCTTC,CASSQGTGQGIYGYTF
TRBV5-1,TRBJ1-1,.,.,TGCGCCAGCACCCTCGGGTCTAGTCATAAAGCTTTCTTT,CASTLGSSHKAFF
TRBV6-5,TRBJ1-2,TRBD1,.,TGTGCCAGCAGGCCAACAGGGGCCGGCTATGGCTACACCTTC,CASRPTGAGYGYTF
TRBV7-8,TRBJ2-2,TRBD2,few,TGTGCCGGGACTAGCGGGGGGCGTATGAACACCGGGGAGCTGTTTTTT,CAGTSGGRMNTGELFF
TRBV18,TRBJ2-5,.,.,TGTGCCAGCAGCCCGCGAGACCAAGAGACCCAGTACTTC,CASSPRDQETQYF
TRBV7-9,TRBJ2-3,TRBD2,few,TGTGCCAGCAGCCAACCTCTAGCGGGGACCACAGATACGCAGTATTTT,CASSQPLAGTTDTQYF
TRBV7-9,TRBJ2-2,.,many,TGTGCCAGCAGCTTACTGTTGGGTCGGGCGAACACCGGGGAGCTGTTTTTT,CASSLLLGRANTGELFF
TRBV10-2,TRBJ1-2,.,.,TGCGCCAGCAGGCCGACAGGACCTTATGGCTACACCTTC,CASRPTGPYGYTF
TRBV2,TRBJ2-5,.,.,TGTGCCAGCAGTGATCTCGGGCGGAACCAAGAGACCCAGTACTTC,CASSDLGRNQETQYF
TRBV20-1,TRBJ2-7,TRBD2,.,TGCAGTGCTAGGAGTCTAGCGGGTCCCTTCGAGCAGTACTTC,CSARSLAGPFEQYF
TRBV7-9,TRBJ2-3,TRBD2,few,TGTGCCAGCAGCCCACCTCGGGCTAGCGGGGGGTATACGCAGTATTTT,CASSPPRASGGYTQYF
TRBV28,TRBJ2-4,TRBD2,.,TGTGCCAGCAGTTTGTCGGGGGGATGGTACTTC,CASSLSGGWYF
TRBV10-3,TRBJ2-5,.,few,TGTGCCATCAGGGGTACAAGGGGAGAGACCCAGTACTTC,CAIRGTRGETQYF
TRBV28,TRBJ1-4,TRBD1,few,TGTGCCAGCAGTCCGAGGACAGGGTTTAATGAAAAACTGTTTTTT,CASSPRTGFNEKLFF
TRBV7-2,TRBJ1-5,.,few,TGTGCCAGCAGCTTAGCCCCTCAGCCCCAGCATTTT,CASSLAPQPQHF
TRBV5-1,TRBJ1-1,TRBD1,few,TGCGCCAGCAGCCCAACCGGGACAGGGGACACTGAAGCTTTCTTT,CASSPTGTGDTEAFF
TRBV7-2,TRBJ1-2,.,few,TGTGCCAGCAGCTTAGTAGCTGGGGACTATGGCTACACCTTC,CASSLVAGDYGYTF
TRBV29-1,TRBJ2-7,.,many,TGCAGCGTTGAAACTAGCTCCTACGAGCAGTACTTC,CSVETSSYEQYF
TRBV6-5,TRBJ2-5,TRBD1,.,TGTGCCAGCAGTTGGGACAGGGAGACCCAGTACTTC,CASSWDRETQYF